One sample yielded the 29 T cell receptor beta chains listed below, sequenced in a study of T cells in Graves' hyperthyroidism and ophthalmopathy. The source material, RNA transcripts, was used to amplify TCR beta CDR3 regions. First-round RT-PCR of the TCR CDR3 relied on the HTBI primer set. Via MiXCR, TCRdb re-called the multiplex PCR reads, giving one row per CDR3 protein. The table records around 450,000 distinct CDR3 sequences, about a sixth of them present only once. The source material was blood. The receptors stem from a woman between 18 and 29 years old with Graves' hyperthyroidism.

The sample holds many counts of this clonotype. The V gene is TRBV20-1, the J gene TRBJ2-1; 7 bases align to TRBD1. The CDR3 is 14 amino acids. Germline lookup yields CDR1 DFQATT and CDR2 SNEGSKA (reference sequence). V lost 3 bases to trimming and J lost 5 bases; unmatched junction nucleotides: 7. CDR3 region: CSARTGKLNNEQFF. The DNA of the CDR3 is TGCAGTGCTAGGACAGGGAAGCTGAACAATGAGCAGTTCTTC.

This clonotype was recorded at least ten times. Sequence at one end of the junction differs from germline and may be a read error. V usage is TRBV29-1 and J usage is TRBJ1-1; D might be TRBD1 (5 bases). The CDR3 spans 13 residues. Germline CDR1 reads SQVTM; CDR2 reads ANQGSEA. The CDR3 sequence: CSVEGDGATEAFF. The CDR3 coding sequence is TGCAGCGTAGAAGGGGACGGGGCCACTGAAGCTTTCTTT. Full variable domain (missing parts from reference TRBV29-1 and TRBJ1-1): SAVISQKPSRDICQRGTSLTIQCQVDSQVTMMFWYRQQPGQSLTLIATANQGSEATYESGFVIDKFPISRPNLTFSTLTVSNMSPEDSSIYLCSVEGDGATEAFFGQGTRLTVV.

The table lists this clonotype with many counts. This chain uses TRBV27 with TRBJ2-7; perhaps TRBD2 as D (5 bases). There are 13 residues in the CDR3. The V gene's germline CDR1 is MNHEY and CDR2 SMNVEV (reference sequence). V lost 5 bases to trimming and J lost 1 base, with 9 bases between them. The CDR3 reads CASSRSGSYEQYF. The CDR3 DNA reads TGTGCCAGCAGTAGATCGGGGTCCTACGAGCAGTACTTC.

This clonotype was seen many times. The V call is TRBV7-9, the J call TRBJ1-1; D uncertain. Trimming took off 2 bases at V and 6 bases at J, with 19 bases between the two ends. This CDR3 has 16 residues. Germline lookup yields CDR1 SEHNR and CDR2 FQNEAQ (reference sequence). This CDR3 reads CASSLNLDGWGAEAFF. The CDR3, as DNA: TGTGCCAGCAGCTTAAATCTTGATGGATGGGGAGCTGAAGCTTTCTTT.

This clonotype was seen ten or more times. The chain combines TRBV12-3 or TRBV12-4 with TRBJ1-3; D perhaps matches TRBD1 (5 bases). This CDR3 has 15 amino acids. V was trimmed by 7 bases and J by 2 bases, leaving 15 bases between them. The CDR3 protein is CASNPTGTTGNTIYF. CDR3 DNA: TGTGCCAGCAACCCGACCGGGACGACTGGAAACACCATATATTTT.

The chain couples TRBV5-1 to TRBJ2-1; possibly TRBD2 for D (5 bases). Trimming took 4 bases from V and 6 from J, leaving 17 bases between them. CDR1 is SGHRS, CDR2 YFSETQ, per germline. This CDR3 is built from 15 residues. Here the CDR3 reads CASSPDRGLPNEQFF. The CDR3 bases are TGCGCCAGCAGCCCGGACCGCGGACTGCCCAATGAGCAGTTCTTC.

There are many counts of this clonotype. Mismatch with germline at one junction end may stem from a read error. This sequence joins TRBV7-6 and TRBJ1-1; D remains ambiguous. This CDR3 is built from 13 residues. From germline, CDR1 is SGHVS and CDR2 FNYEAQ. This CDR3 is CASSLEAAAEAFF. As DNA, the CDR3 is TGTGCCAGCAGCTTAGAGGCAGCAGCTGAGGCTTTCTTT.

This clonotype was found a few times. V gene TRBV20-1 combines with J gene TRBJ2-3, with D perhaps TRBD2 (5 bases). The CDR3 sequence is 15 residues long. Trimming pared 0 bases from V and 0 bases from J, leaving 10 bases between. From germline, CDR1 is DFQATT and CDR2 SNEGSKA (reference sequence). CDR3 coding DNA: TGCAGTGCTAGAGATGGCGGGCCCAGCACAGATACGCAGTATTTT. Residues: CSARDGGPSTDTQYF.

This clonotype was seen more than once but under ten times. V usage is TRBV5-5 and J usage is TRBJ2-3; 7 positions match TRBD1. V shed 5 bases, J shed 2 bases, and the junction held 11 bases outside the gene matches. This CDR3 region has 16 residues. The germline gives CDR1 SGHKS, CDR2 YYEKEE (reference sequence). The CDR3 sequence: CASRFHRGLFTDTQYF. CDR3 DNA: TGTGCCAGCAGATTTCACAGGGGCCTTTTCACAGATACGCAGTATTTT. Full variable domain (missing parts from reference TRBV5-5 and TRBJ2-3): DAGVTQSPTHLIKTRGQQVTLRCSPISGHKSVSWYQQVLGQGPQFIFQYYEKEERGRGNFPDRFSARQFPNYSSELNVNALLLGDSALYLCASRFHRGLFTDTQYFGPGTRLTVL.

This clonotype was observed at least ten times. J is TRBJ1-1 and V is TRBV12-5; no clear D gene. The CDR3 has 17 residues. Germline V lookup: CDR1 LGHNT, CDR2 FRNRAP. The germline V and J ends were trimmed by 3 bases and 0 bases, with 17 bases remaining between them. The CDR3, as DNA: TGTGCTAGTGGTTTAGTGGAGGACCCACCTATGAACACTGAAGCTTTCTTT. As protein: CASGLVEDPPMNTEAFF.

This clonotype was detected only a few times. This chain links TRBV4-3 with TRBJ1-2, with 7 nucleotides matching TRBD1. This CDR3 comprises 15 residues. Looked up from germline, CDR1 is LGHNA and CDR2 is YSLEER. Unmatched junction bases numbered 4, after V lost 1 base and J lost 2 bases. The CDR3 sequence: CASSQGLDRNYGYTF. In DNA, the CDR3 is TGCGCCAGCAGCCAAGGCCTGGACAGGAACTATGGCTACACCTTC.

The chain carries TRBV24-1 and TRBJ1-2, with D possibly TRBD1 on 5 matching bases. The V and J ends lost 4 bases and 1 base respectively, with 15 bases between them. Germline V gene sequence: CDR1 KGHDR, CDR2 SFDVKD. The CDR3 loop spans 16 amino acids. The CDR3 coding sequence is TGTGCCACCAGTGACCCAAGACAGAATTTTAACTATGGCTACACCTTC. Translating it yields CATSDPRQNFNYGYTF.

Ten or more counts support this clonotype. The chain has TRBV2 and TRBJ2-7; TRBD1 might be the D (6 bases). There are 13 residues in the CDR3. The germline CDR1 and CDR2 sequences are SNHLY and FYNNEI. V lost 6 bases and J 3 bases, leaving 12 bases between the germline ends. Here the CDR3 reads CASRRTGIYEQYF. The DNA for the CDR3 is TGTGCCAGCAGGCGTACAGGGATCTACGAGCAGTACTTC.

A few counts support this clonotype. This chain links TRBV10-3 with TRBJ2-7, with 8 positions matching TRBD1. The V gene's germline CDR1 is ENHRY and CDR2 SYGVKD. The CDR3 loop spans 19 amino acids. V was clipped by 2 bases and J by 0 bases; unmatched bases: 15. The DNA of the CDR3 is TGTGCCATCAGTGAGGCAGACTGGACAGGGATTGGCGGCTCCTACGAGCAGTACTTC. Translating it yields CAISEADWTGIGGSYEQYF.

The chain has TRBV20-1 and TRBJ1-3, with D hard to call. Trimming took 2 bases from V and 11 from J, leaving 10 bases between them. The CDR3 extends over 11 amino acids. CDR1 DFQATT and CDR2 SNEGSKA come from the germline V gene (reference sequence). CDR3 in amino acids: CSARIQTAIYF. The CDR3 DNA reads TGCAGTGCTAGAATCCAGACGGCCATATATTTT.

Concerning this clonotype: A much larger clone is a single base away; this may be a read error. It is likely a read error, because the conserved phenylalanine at the end of the CDR3 is missing. V is TRBV28 and J is TRBJ1-5; 8 positions match TRBD1. Germline assignment: CDR1 MDHEN and CDR2 SYDVKM. The CDR3 length is 16 residues. The junction had 12 bases not matched to a gene; V was cut back by 10 bases and J by 1 base. The CDR3 spells CAITGQGGNSNQPQHL. The CDR3 DNA is TGTGCCATCACAGGACAGGGAGGTAACAGCAATCAGCCCCAGCATCTT.

This clonotype showed up many times. The chain carries TRBV28 and TRBJ2-3, with 14 nucleotides matching TRBD2. CDR3 size: 15 residues. V dropped 5 bases and J dropped 6; count of bases not matched to a gene: 4. Germline values: CDR1 MDHEN, CDR2 SYDVKM. Here the CDR3 reads CASSKTSGRVDTQYF. CDR3 sequence (DNA): TGTGCCAGCAGTAAGACTAGCGGGAGGGTGGATACGCAGTATTTT. Full variable domain (rest looked up from reference TRBV28 and TRBJ2-3): DVKVTQSSRYLVKRTGEKVFLECVQDMDHENMFWYRQDPGLGLRLIYFSYDVKMKEKGDIPEGYSVSREKKERFSLILESASTNQTSMYLCASSKTSGRVDTQYFGPGTRLTVL.

This clonotype was seen repeatedly, ten times or more. This chain connects TRBV6-2 or TRBV6-3 to TRBJ1-2, with 9 nucleotides matching TRBD1. There are 15 residues in the CDR3. CDR1 is MNHEY and CDR2 is SVGEGT in the germline V gene. Trimming took 5 bases from V and 3 from J; bases not matched to a gene: 7. The CDR3 protein is CASSPGTGRYYGYTF. CDR3 nucleotide sequence: TGTGCCAGCAGTCCCGGGACAGGGAGGTACTATGGCTACACCTTC.

This clonotype appeared many times. The CDR3 protein is CASSDGTGGYEQYF. The DNA of the CDR3 is TGTGCCAGCAGTGACGGGACAGGGGGATACGAGCAGTACTTC. The rearrangement joins TRBV6-1 to TRBJ2-7; TRBD1 agrees at 11 bases. CDR3 length: 14 residues. Germline-derived CDR1 and CDR2 are MNHNS and SASEGT. With V trimmed by 3 bases and J by 4 bases, 2 bases remained unmatched.

The sample holds many counts of this clonotype. The rearrangement joins TRBV14 to TRBJ2-1, with TRBD1 identical over 7 bases. The CDR3 has 17 residues. The germline gives CDR1 SGHDN, CDR2 FVKESK. The V segment lost 4 bases and the J segment 2 bases; nucleotides outside the gene matches: 11. DNA for the CDR3: TGTGCCAGCAGCCTGTTTCGGACAGGTAGAACCTACAATGAGCAGTTCTTC. Translation gives CASSLFRTGRTYNEQFF.

In its sample, this clonotype was seen many times. This chain uses TRBV28 with TRBJ2-5, with 9 positions matching TRBD1. With 2 bases clipped from V and 5 bases from J, the junction kept 6 bases outside the gene matches. The CDR3 sequence is 15 residues long. Germline CDR1 and CDR2: MDHEN and SYDVKM. The DNA of the CDR3 is TGTGCCAGCAGTTTAAGGACAGGGGCACGGGAGACCCAGTACTTC. Protein sequence: CASSLRTGARETQYF.

This clonotype was observed at least ten times. The V call is TRBV28, the J call TRBJ2-7; possibly TRBD1 for D (6 bases). The CDR3 consists of 14 residues. V lost 6 bases and J 2 bases, leaving 14 bases between the germline ends. From germline, CDR1 is MDHEN and CDR2 SYDVKM. CDR3 sequence: CASSSGQPPYEQYF. CDR3 DNA sequence: TGTGCCAGCAGCTCCGGACAGCCCCCCTACGAGCAGTACTTC.

This clonotype was seen a few times. V and J are TRBV7-2 and TRBJ1-4; no clear D gene. The CDR3 contains 15 residues. V was shortened by 1 base and J by 8 bases, with 14 bases between the two germline ends. Germline-derived CDR1 and CDR2 are SGHTA and FQGNSA. Here the CDR3 reads CASSLVGVSSEKLFF. The CDR3 bases are TGTGCCAGCAGCTTAGTTGGAGTATCTAGCGAAAAACTGTTTTTT.

The gene calls are TRBV20-1 and TRBJ2-7, with 13 bases that match TRBD2. V lost 3 bases to trimming and J lost 2 bases; unmatched junction nucleotides: 4. This CDR3 contains 15 residues. CDR1 is DFQATT, CDR2 SNEGSKA, per germline (reference sequence). The CDR3 nucleotides read TGCAGTGCTAGCTTCGGACTAGCGGGAGCCTACGAGCAGTACTTC. It encodes CSASFGLAGAYEQYF.

The table lists this clonotype with many counts. The V and J genes are TRBV28 and TRBJ2-1; perhaps TRBD1 as D (6 bases). Germline lookup yields CDR1 MDHEN and CDR2 SYDVKM. CDR3 length: 11 amino acids. V was pared by 7 bases and J by 9 bases, with 10 bases between. As DNA, the CDR3 is TGTGCCAGCACCCTAGGGGGTGAGCAGTTCTTC. Protein product: CASTLGGEQFF.

This clonotype came up many times. The V and J genes are TRBV2 and TRBJ2-3, with 10 bases aligning to TRBD2. V gave up 2 bases and J gave up 0 bases; unmatched junction bases: 14. The CDR3 runs 20 residues. From germline, CDR1 is SNHLY and CDR2 FYNNEI. This CDR3 reads CASSEQRTSGKLTSTDTQYF. The CDR3 DNA follows: TGTGCCAGCAGTGAACAGCGAACTAGCGGGAAACTTACTAGCACAGATACGCAGTATTTT.

This clonotype showed up many times. This chain connects TRBV18 to TRBJ1-5, with D unclear. Per the germline V gene, CDR1 is KGHSH and CDR2 is LQKENI. The CDR3 contains 16 residues. V was trimmed by 3 bases and J by 0 bases, leaving 12 bases between them. The CDR3 reads CASSPADTDSNQPQHF. The CDR3 nucleotides are TGTGCCAGCTCACCCGCCGACACAGATAGCAATCAGCCCCAGCATTTT.

This clonotype was detected ten times or more. V is TRBV24-1 and J is TRBJ2-7, with D tentatively TRBD1 (5 bases). The CDR3 spans 13 residues. The germline V and J ends were trimmed by 0 bases and 8 bases, with 10 bases remaining between them. Looked up from germline, CDR1 is KGHDR and CDR2 is SFDVKD. The CDR3 loop is CATSDLYQGKQYF. CDR3 coding DNA: TGTGCCACCAGTGATTTGTACCAGGGAAAGCAGTACTTC.

There are a few counts of this clonotype. The chain is built from TRBV10-3 and TRBJ2-5, with 7 nucleotides matching TRBD1. The CDR3 has 14 residues. Germline CDR1 and CDR2: ENHRY and SYGVKD. The V and J ends lost 4 bases and 1 base, in that order; junction bases with no gene match: 3. CDR3 residues: CAISAAGGQETQYF. The DNA of the CDR3 is TGTGCCATCAGTGCGGCAGGGGGCCAAGAGACCCAGTACTTC.